Reported below is one TCR beta chain. This clonotype was seen ten or more times. Its antigen is not yet known. No qualities accompany the bases; no much larger clone lies one base away. The library was generated by PCR. Sequencing relied on a NextSeq 500. Bulk TCR libraries were made following a previously described method, with the TCR primers given in Table S5. Purification of total RNA was performed with the Qiagen AllPrep DNA/RNA kit. Before analysis, reads from multiple sequencing runs of one library were combined. Under the source paper's analysis protocol: Reads were retained only if the reads had an exact TCR constant sequence, and the retained reads were trimmed to 150 nt and grouped according to their 12-nt molecular barcodes. Reads within each barcode group were sub-clustered using a 15% Levenshtein threshold, and quality-weighted consensus sequences were constructed for each RNA molecule. Non-functional sequences were excluded, and lower-count sequences lying one edit away from another sequence were also excluded. Based on a fit of two negative binomial distributions, barcode sub-clusters having less than 20% of the maximum read count were discarded. TCRdb reran the public reads through fastp at Q25 and MiXCR, keeping productive beta chains. Rows matching on CDR3 protein sequence are summarized as one entry with the most common DNA and genes. TCRdb's processing, not the authors' own work, is the source of the V and J calls. In all, the sample holds more than 450,000 distinct CDR3 sequences, and around 23% of those were seen once. The ten largest clones add up to about 0.75% of the sample.

This sample was included in a study of molecular identifiers for immune sequencing clone quantification (dated by TCRdb to the late 2010s). As for the study more broadly: For a replicate experiment, RNA from around 20,000 or 100,000 naive CD8 T cells was divided into five aliquots, of which four were sequenced. This methods study used CD8 T cells to benchmark TCR RNA copy counting and molecular-identifier clustering-based TCR repertoire sequencing (MIDCIRS). What the research found in general, with its limitations: In CMV-specific effector cells, over 98% of molecules were held by clones above 20 RNA copies, whereas under 1% of molecules were held by such clones in naive cells. Modeling indicated about three TCR RNA copies recovered per cell, compared with around 9.8 by digital PCR, which implies a capture efficiency of approximately 31%. When barcode sub-clustering was not used, chimeric consensus sequences inflated TCR diversity, with chimeras reaching as high as 47%. A single cell's worth of spiked-in Jurkat TCR RNA was reported detectable even among about a million naive CD8 T cells. Highly expanded clone sizes could be underestimated if identical TCR molecules share a barcode. The naive libraries included spiked-in Jurkat TCR RNA (fewer than eleven copies' worth), and this Jurkat TCR RNA is not part of the donor repertoire.

Naive CD8 T cell libraries were made from 20,000 to 1,000,000 sorted cells using 10%, 30% or 50% of purified RNA. On a BD FACSAria II, naive CD8 T cells were FACS-sorted as CD8+CD4-CCR7+CD45RA+ and collected into RLT Plus buffer. Detection sensitivity was tested by spiking Jurkat RNA equal to ten TCR copies' worth into samples containing about 19,000-1,000,000 naive CD8 T cells. CD8 T cells were enriched using RosetteSep CD8+ T Cell Enrichment Cocktail and Ficoll-Paque, and the enriched cells then underwent ACK red cell lysis. Compared with germline, V lacks 4 bases and J lacks 3 bases; bases without a gene match: 5. Spanning cysteine to phenylalanine, the CDR3 consists of 15 amino acids. The entry retains the CDR3 DNA only, 45 bases that are in frame from base 1. In the germline V gene, CDR1 corresponds to SGDLS and CDR2 to YYNGEE.

The rearrangement joined TRBV9 to TRBJ2-7; TRBD2 agrees with 12 junctional bases. Sequenced: naive CD8+ T cells from blood, with Jurkat cell RNA spiked in. Taken with the paper, the label for cell subset or site translates to: FACS-sorted CD8+CD4-CCR7+CD45RA+ naive T cells. This clonotype originated in a human donor in good health. Some libraries in this study had Jurkat cell RNA spiked in. The CDR3: CASSPLAGGFYEQYF. The DNA is as follows: TGTGCCAGCAGCCCCCTAGCGGGAGGGTTCTACGAGCAGTACTTC.